This T cell receptor beta chain was recovered during a study of T cells in Graves' hyperthyroidism and ophthalmopathy. On this clonotype: What it binds is not known.

Study-level points and caveats: From stable hyperthyroidism, ophthalmopathy was separated by a 13 V-J model.

It was RNA transcripts that yielded the amplified TCR beta CDR3 regions. During a first-round RT-PCR of the TCR CDR3, the HTBI primer set was used. One entry per CDR3 protein results from TCRdb running MiXCR on the multiplex PCR reads. The data contain about 570,000 distinct CDR3 sequences, 40% to 55% of them singletons. Patients with uncontrolled infections, other autoimmune diseases, pregnancy or lactation were excluded. This CDR3 spans 15 amino acids. Germline V lookup: CDR1 ENHRY, CDR2 SYGVKD. This sequence was found in an adult woman with Graves' disease, either hyperthyroidism or ophthalmopathy (not recorded which). The chain combines TRBV10-3 with TRBJ1-5, with a weak D call TRBD1 (6 bases). The material sequenced was peripheral blood or thyroid tissue (not recorded which). The CDR3 loop is CAISSDSRDAGPQHF. CDR3 sequence (DNA): TGTGCTATAAGTTCGGACAGCCGAGACGCAGGGCCCCAGCATTTT.